This T cell receptor beta chain was sequenced in a study of T cell responses to AZD1222 COVID-19 vaccine. V lost 4 bases, J lost 0 bases, and 7 bases lay in between. CDR3 length: 15 residues. Per germline, CDR1 LGHNA and CDR2 YSLEER. Method: immunoSEQ multiplex PCR; TCRdb's copy keeps in-frame clones and lacks some. The repertoire holds about 98,000 clones, around nine tenths seen once, with 9% to 12% in the top ten. This TCR was recovered from an adult in good health. The sample in question was peripheral blood, obtained on day 0 of MenACWY control vaccination. The chain carries TRBV4-3 and TRBJ1-6; D gene uncertain. CDR3 coding DNA: TGCGCCAGCAGCCCCAGGCCCTCCTATAATTCACCCCTCCACTTT. Translating gives CASSPRPSYNSPLHF.